This T cell receptor (beta chain) was retrieved from a study of tissue T cells after allogeneic stem cell transplantation. The time point here: mouse harvest day 7 after allogeneic transplant. Each mouse received 10^7 T-cell-depleted marrow cells plus 10^6 splenic CD5+ T cells by tail vein. The CDR3 covers 12 residues. The germline V gene encodes CDR1 FNHDT and CDR2 SITEND (reference sequence). V was trimmed by 10 bases and J by 1 base, leaving 9 bases between them. About this clone itself: Gene names refer to mouse genes. The CDR3 end lies 1 residue beyond the end of the read and is filled in from the germline J gene.

TCRdb keeps only in-frame clones here, not all; method: immunoSEQ multiplex PCR. Of 4,000 to 5,000 clones detected, roughly three fifths appear once; the ten largest clones hold around 28%. The sequenced sample was spleen. This TCR derives from a female BALB/c mouse given C57BL/6 T cells with graft-versus-host disease after an allogeneic hematopoietic cell transplant. The gene calls are TRBV19 and TRBJ2-1; either TRBD1 or TRBD2 may supply D (5 bases each). CDR3 sequence reads: CAARGNYAEQFF. The sequenced CDR3 bases are TGTGCCGCCCGGGGGAACTATGCTGAGCAGTTC.